This TCR beta chain was sequenced during a study of response to subunit inactivated influenza vaccine. Study-level points and caveats: Each seasonal flu vaccination may recruit only limited new T cells, authors suggested.

Each CDR3 protein gets one entry after TCRdb re-called the RT-PCR reads with MiXCR. The repertoire includes under 550,000 distinct CDR3 sequences, 6% to 9% of them detected once, and roughly 14% sits in the top ten. This clonotype showed up just a few times. Its cognate antigen is unknown. Material: PBMCs from blood, obtained about 24 months after vaccination. The receptor comes from a man aged 45 to 70 who received an inactivated influenza vaccine.

DNA for the CDR3: TGCGCCAGCAGCCAATCCCCGTGGGCCAGAGAAGGGTACGAGCAGTACTTC. This translates into CASSQSPWAREGYEQYF. The chain couples TRBV4-3 to TRBJ2-7; D uncertain. V was shortened by 2 bases and J by 4 bases, with 21 bases between the two germline ends. Germline V gene sequence: CDR1 LGHNA, CDR2 YSLEER. This CDR3 has 17 amino acids.